This T cell receptor beta chain came from a study of read filtering for tumor transcriptome and immune sequencing. This library used roughly 430 ng RNA and molecular barcoded adaptors spanning alpha/delta and beta/gamma chains. Using its own MiXCR run on the reads, TCRdb lists one record per CDR3 protein. The sample yields about 39,000 distinct CDR3 sequences, approximately 15% seen once. This clonotype was recorded only once. The V gene's germline CDR1 is MNHEY and CDR2 SVGEGT. This CDR3 is built from 13 residues. The V gene lost 8 bases and the J gene lost 2 bases, with 9 bases spanning the gap. V and J are TRBV6-2 or TRBV6-3 and TRBJ2-2; D call uncertain. This sequence originates from a donor at least 40 years old with multiple myeloma. Source material: a population of CD138-negative cells sorted from bone marrow. Here the CDR3 DNA reads TGTGCCAGCGGCACTACCAACACCGGGGAGCTGTTTTTT. Amino acids: CASGTTNTGELFF.